Following are 16 T cell receptor beta chains from one sample sequenced in a study of blood T cells in healthy people across ages. Primed by a sample-barcoded 5' primer and a J-beta primer mix, a second PCR proceeded for about 6 to 11 cycles. Via MiXCR, TCRdb re-called the 5' RACE reads, giving one row per CDR3 protein. The repertoire holds over 450,000 distinct CDR3 sequences, 24% seen once, with just under 9% in the top ten. These data are also associated with another study on T cells of mothers and their children.

Sequenced material: blood. The receptors shown here come from a boy between 5 and 17 years old in good health.

This clonotype was found a few times. The genes are TRBV24-1 and TRBJ2-1; 10 bases are a match to TRBD1. This CDR3 has 15 amino acids. V was pared by 3 bases and J by 5 bases, with 3 bases of the junction left unmatched. In germline, CDR1 is KGHDR, CDR2 SFDVKD. DNA for the CDR3: TGTGCCACCAGTGATCCCGGGACAGGGGACAATGAGCAGTTCTTC. Protein: CATSDPGTGDNEQFF.

This clonotype was seen only a few times. V and J are TRBV29-1 and TRBJ2-7, with TRBD2 matching 10 bases. Germline V gene sequence: CDR1 SQVTM, CDR2 ANQGSEA. Trimming took 6 bases from V and 4 from J; bases not matched to a gene: 9. The CDR3 sequence is 14 residues long. The CDR3 DNA sequence: TGCAGCGTCTGGGGGGCTAGCGGGAGATACGAGCAGTACTTC. Its translation is CSVWGASGRYEQYF.

Only a few counts were recorded for this clonotype. In nucleotides, the CDR3 is TGCAGTGCTGAAAGGGGGGGACAAGAGACCCAGTACTTC. This encodes CSAERGGQETQYF. The chain couples TRBV20-1 to TRBJ2-5; TRBD2 might be the D (7 bases). The germline V gene has CDR1 DFQATT and CDR2 SNEGSKA (reference sequence). The CDR3 sequence is 13 residues long. V lost 5 bases, J lost 2 bases, and 12 bases lay in between.

This clonotype was counted many times. CDR3 nucleotides: TGTGCCAGCAGTTTGGACAGGGGGGCGAACACCGGGGAGCTGTTTTTT. It encodes CASSLDRGANTGELFF. V is TRBV6-5 and J is TRBJ2-2; 10 bases align to TRBD1. Germline V lookup: CDR1 MNHEY, CDR2 SVGAGI. The CDR3 covers 16 residues. After removal of 4 bases from V and 0 bases from J, the junction contained 2 bases not matched to a gene.

The genes are TRBV7-9 and TRBJ1-6; no reliable D call. CDR1 and CDR2 from the germline V gene are SEHNR and FQNEAQ (reference sequence). CDR3 length equals 15 residues. Trimming left V 1 base short and J 7 bases short, with 11 bases between. The CDR3: CASSLEGRSNSPLHF. The CDR3 DNA reads TGTGCCAGCAGCTTAGAGGGCAGGTCGAATTCACCCCTCCACTTT.

This clonotype was seen a handful of times. This rearrangement joins TRBV7-9 to TRBJ2-2, with 12 nucleotides matching TRBD2. J gave up 4 bases and V 5 bases, and 5 bases lay outside the gene matches. The germline gives CDR1 SEHNR, CDR2 FQNEAQ (reference sequence). CDR3 length: 16 amino acids. Written as DNA, the CDR3 is TGTGCCAGCAGCGGCGGACTAGCGGGAACCACCGGGGAGCTGTTTTTT. Translation gives CASSGGLAGTTGELFF.

The gene calls are TRBV20-1 and TRBJ2-7; a possible D gene is TRBD2 (7 bases). V was pared by 5 bases and J by 0 bases, with 23 bases between. Germline CDR1 is DFQATT and CDR2 is SNEGSKA (reference sequence). The CDR3 sequence is 17 residues long. The chain's CDR3 is CSAFRGGAMDISYEQYF. The CDR3 DNA follows: TGCAGTGCTTTCCGTGGGGGGGCCATGGACATCTCCTACGAGCAGTACTTC.

The chain couples TRBV7-2 to TRBJ1-5; D remains ambiguous. Trimming cost V 5 bases and J 5 bases, with 13 bases left between them. The CDR3 has 14 residues. Germline V gives CDR1 SGHTA, CDR2 FQGNSA. DNA of the CDR3: TGTGCCAGCAGCAGGAGCGGGTGGGATCAGCCCCAGCATTTT. It yields the protein CASSRSGWDQPQHF.

The table lists this clonotype with a few counts. V is TRBV12-3 or TRBV12-4 and J is TRBJ2-1, with D unresolved. This CDR3 is 16 amino acids long. The V end lost 6 bases, the J end lost 0 bases, and 15 bases lay between the germline ends. The CDR3 bases are TGTGCCAGCAGCGAGGTATTACAGCGCTCCTACAATGAGCAGTTCTTC. Translating it yields CASSEVLQRSYNEQFF.

The genes are TRBV25-1 and TRBJ2-5; 7 positions match TRBD2. The CDR3 contains 14 residues. Germline V gene data show CDR1 as MGHDK and CDR2 as SYGVNS. V was clipped by 2 bases and J by 2 bases; unmatched bases: 2. CDR3 sequence (DNA): TGTGCCAGCAGTGAAATACTAGCGCAAGAGACCCAGTACTTC. Encoded protein: CASSEILAQETQYF. Full variable domain (missing parts from reference TRBV25-1 and TRBJ2-5): EADIYQTPRYLVIGTGKKITLECSQTMGHDKMYWYQQDPGMELHLIHYSYGVNSTEKGDLSSESTVSRIRTEHFPLTLESARPSHTSQYLCASSEILAQETQYFGPGTRLLVL.

CDR3 sequence (DNA): TGTGCCAGCAGCCCCCACTCGGACAGCTACGAGCAGTACTTC. It translates to CASSPHSDSYEQYF. The rearrangement joins TRBV11-1 to TRBJ2-7; possibly TRBD1 for D (6 bases). The CDR3 loop spans 14 amino acids. Trimming cost V 5 bases and J 3 bases, with 14 bases left between them. Germline loops: CDR1 SGHAT, CDR2 FQDESV (reference sequence).

This clonotype was counted only a few times. The chain uses TRBV25-1 and TRBJ2-7; TRBD1 aligns across 7 bases. Germline CDR1 and CDR2: MGHDK and SYGVNS. The CDR3 contains 13 residues. Trimming at V came to 7 bases and at J to 2 bases, leaving 5 bases not matched to a gene. DNA for the CDR3: TGTGCCAGCATGGCTACAGGGGCCTACGAGCAGTACTTC. Translated, it gives CASMATGAYEQYF.

This clonotype was counted many times. The chain joins TRBV7-9 to TRBJ2-7; TRBD1 agrees at 10 bases. V dropped 5 bases and J dropped 4; count of bases not matched to a gene: 11. This CDR3 comprises 16 residues. The germline V gene has CDR1 SEHNR and CDR2 FQNEAQ (reference sequence). CDR3 residues: CASSQNRDRGTYEQYF. In DNA, the CDR3 is TGTGCCAGCAGCCAGAACCGGGACAGGGGAACATACGAGCAGTACTTC. Together with reference TRBV7-9 and TRBJ2-7, the CDR3 gives the full variable domain: DTGVSQNPRHKITKRGQNVTFRCDPISEHNRLYWYRQTLGQGPEFLTYFQNEAQLEKSRLLSDRFSAERPKGSFSTLEIQRTEQGDSAMYLCASSQNRDRGTYEQYFGPGTRLTVT.

This clonotype showed up just a few times. The rearrangement joins TRBV6-6 to TRBJ1-2; TRBD1 might be the D (5 bases). Germline-derived CDR1 and CDR2 are MNHNY and SVGAGI (reference sequence). Trimming stripped 7 bases from V and 0 bases from J, with 9 bases between. The CDR3 loop spans 13 amino acids. CDR3 in DNA: TGTGCCAGCAAGAGGGGCACTAACTATGGCTACACCTTC. Translation: CASKRGTNYGYTF.

V is TRBV4-3 and J is TRBJ2-7; 8 nucleotides match TRBD1. Germline CDR1 reads LGHNA; CDR2 reads YSLEER. V shed 0 bases, J shed 5 bases, and the junction held 12 bases outside the gene matches. The CDR3 consists of 17 residues. CDR3 nucleotide sequence: TGCGCCAGCAGCCAAGAGTTTATGCAGGGGGCATCCCACGAGCAGTACTTC. Translation: CASSQEFMQGASHEQYF.

This clonotype came up a few times. The chain combines TRBV5-8 with TRBJ1-1; D ambiguous. This CDR3 is built from 11 residues. V was pared by 4 bases and J by 5 bases, with 6 bases between. Germline lookup yields CDR1 SGHTS and CDR2 YDEGEE. For the CDR3, the DNA is TGTGCCAGCAGCCCCCTTACTGAAGCTTTCTTT. It yields the protein CASSPLTEAFF.